The 16 T cell receptor beta chains given below trace back to one sample, sequenced in a study of cytomegalovirus exposure and HLA in healthy donors. Produced via immunoSEQ multiplex PCR; TCRdb's table is partial and in-frame only. Here the sample spans some 120,000 clones, 90% to 97% being singletons. The sequencing sample was made of PBMCs. All receptors come from a man aged 18 to 30 in good health and CMV-seronegative.

Here the CDR3 DNA reads TGTGCCAGCAGCCAAGGGACGGGAGCTGGCAATGAGCAGTTCTTC. It translates to CASSQGTGAGNEQFF. The rearrangement uses TRBV4-2 and TRBJ2-1; TRBD2 might be the D (6 bases). The CDR3 covers 15 residues. Deletions cut 1 base from V and 6 bases from J, with 13 bases between. CDR1 is LGHNA and CDR2 is YNFKEQ in the germline V gene.

J is TRBJ2-7 and V is TRBV4-2; TRBD2 matches at 10 bases. Germline V lookup: CDR1 LGHNA, CDR2 YNFKEQ. Trimming cost V 3 bases and J 1 base; bases outside gene matches: 6. The CDR3 loop spans 16 amino acids. The CDR3 loop reads CASSQIPTSGSYEQYF. Here the CDR3 DNA reads TGTGCCAGCAGCCAGATACCGACTAGCGGGTCCTACGAGCAGTACTTC.

This chain's CDR3 is CASRYSDLSYEQYF. The DNA for the CDR3 is TGTGCCAGCAGGTACAGCGACCTCTCCTACGAGCAGTACTTC. V gene TRBV6-5 combines with J gene TRBJ2-7; D is undetermined. Germline CDR1 MNHEY, CDR2 SVGAGI. The CDR3 length is 14 residues. Trimming took off 6 bases at V and 0 bases at J, with 12 bases between the two ends.

This chain connects TRBV25-1 to TRBJ2-5, with 12 nucleotides matching TRBD2. There are 16 residues in the CDR3. The ends lost 3 bases at V and 4 bases at J; junction bases unmatched: 6. Germline V lookup: CDR1 MGHDK, CDR2 SYGVNS. The DNA of the CDR3 is TGTGCCAGCAGTGAGACTAGCGGGAGAGGTGGAGAGACCCAGTACTTC. This translates into CASSETSGRGGETQYF. Drawing the rest from reference TRBV25-1 and TRBJ2-5, the complete variable domain is EADIYQTPRYLVIGTGKKITLECSQTMGHDKMYWYQQDPGMELHLIHYSYGVNSTEKGDLSSESTVSRIRTEHFPLTLESARPSHTSQYLCASSETSGRGGETQYFGPGTRLLVL.

CDR3: CASSLNFQGGSAQHF. CDR3 DNA sequence: TGTGCCAGCAGCTTAAATTTTCAGGGTGGTTCGGCCCAGCATTTT. The chain links TRBV7-2 to TRBJ1-5; TRBD1 is a possible D gene (5 bases). The CDR3 has 15 residues. Trimming cost V 2 bases and J 11 bases, with 19 bases left between them. Germline CDR1 reads SGHTA; CDR2 reads FQGNSA.

The CDR3 region is CASSYLGQNLAYGYTF. CDR3 in DNA: TGTGCCAGCAGTTACTTAGGACAGAATCTGGCCTATGGCTACACCTTC. The genes are TRBV6-5 and TRBJ1-2, with D perhaps TRBD1 (6 bases). The CDR3 spans 16 residues. Trimming removed 1 base at V and 4 bases at J, with 16 bases between. Germline CDR1 and CDR2: MNHEY and SVGAGI.

This CDR3 reads CASSYSGTGIWYEQYF. The CDR3 bases are TGTGCCAGCAGTTACTCCGGGACAGGGATCTGGTACGAGCAGTACTTC. V usage is TRBV6-5 and J usage is TRBJ2-7, with 9 positions matching TRBD1. The germline V gene encodes CDR1 MNHEY and CDR2 SVGAGI. CDR3 length equals 16 residues. J gave up 4 bases and V 0 bases, and 7 bases lay outside the gene matches.

The DNA of the CDR3 is TGTGCCAGCAGCGTACGGGGACAGGGGCATGCTGAGCAGTTCTTC. Translated, it gives CASSVRGQGHAEQFF. The V and J genes are TRBV9 and TRBJ2-1; 10 nucleotides align to TRBD1. CDR1 is SGDLS, CDR2 YYNGEE, per germline. Losses at the gene ends were 1 base for V and 9 bases for J; bases not matched to a gene: 7. This CDR3 is 15 amino acids long. Together with reference TRBV9 and TRBJ2-1, the CDR3 gives the full variable domain: DSGVTQTPKHLITATGQRVTLRCSPRSGDLSVYWYQQSLDQGLQFLIQYYNGEERAKGNILERFSAQQFPDLHSELNLSSLELGDSALYFCASSVRGQGHAEQFFGPGTRLTVL.

This clone was detected once. J is TRBJ1-4 and V is TRBV6-1; 8 bases agree with TRBD1. The CDR3 is made up of 14 amino acids. Germline CDR1 is MNHNS and CDR2 is SASEGT. The V and J ends lost 10 bases and 7 bases, in that order; junction bases with no gene match: 11. CDR3 nucleotides: TGTGCCACCACAGGGGGAGGATCGCGTGAAAAACTGTTTTTT. As protein: CATTGGGSREKLFF.

The V call is TRBV5-1, the J call TRBJ1-1; 7 nucleotides match TRBD1. Germline assignment: CDR1 SGHRS and CDR2 YFSETQ. The CDR3 sequence is 14 residues long. V was pared by 0 bases and J by 6 bases, with 5 bases of the junction left unmatched. In DNA, the CDR3 is TGCGCCAGCAGCTTGGCCCAGGACAGGTCTGAAGCTTTCTTT. Translation: CASSLAQDRSEAFF. The full variable domain, completed using reference TRBV5-1 and TRBJ1-1, is KAGVTQTPRYLIKTRGQQVTLSCSPISGHRSVSWYQQTPGQGLQFLFEYFSETQRNKGNFPGRFSGRQFSNSRSEMNVSTLELGDSALYLCASSLAQDRSEAFFGQGTRLTVV.

This chain links TRBV5-1 with TRBJ1-1; TRBD1 might be the D (6 bases). The CDR3 extends over 13 amino acids. V lost 4 bases to trimming and J lost 6 bases, with 13 bases between them. The germline V gene encodes CDR1 SGHRS and CDR2 YFSETQ. CDR3 DNA sequence: TGCGCCAGCAGCCTCAGGGGCCCAGCTGAAGCTTTCTTT. Translation gives CASSLRGPAEAFF. The variable domain in full, with the rest retrieved from reference TRBV5-1 and TRBJ1-1, is KAGVTQTPRYLIKTRGQQVTLSCSPISGHRSVSWYQQTPGQGLQFLFEYFSETQRNKGNFPGRFSGRQFSNSRSEMNVSTLELGDSALYLCASSLRGPAEAFFGQGTRLTVV.

The chain carries TRBV5-1 and TRBJ2-3, with 9 positions matching TRBD2. Trimming took 7 bases from V and 0 from J; bases not matched to a gene: 3. The CDR3 has 14 residues. Germline V gene data show CDR1 as SGHRS and CDR2 as YFSETQ. CDR3 loop: CASHTSGSTDTQYF. DNA of the CDR3: TGCGCCAGCCATACTAGCGGGAGCACAGATACGCAGTATTTT.

This clone was detected only a few times. The chain is built from TRBV11-3 and TRBJ2-1, with a tentative D call TRBD2 (6 bases). Germline CDR1 and CDR2: SGHNT and YENEEA. This CDR3 has 15 residues. V lost 5 bases to trimming and J lost 4 bases, with 15 bases between them. The CDR3 sequence is CASSDGLINYNEQFF. DNA of the CDR3: TGTGCCAGCAGCGACGGACTAATAAATTACAATGAGCAGTTCTTC.

The J gene is TRBJ1-2, the V gene TRBV28, with 8 bases identical to TRBD1. The CDR3 spans 16 residues. J gave up 4 bases and V 6 bases, and 13 bases lay outside the gene matches. Looked up from germline, CDR1 is MDHEN and CDR2 is SYDVKM. The CDR3 DNA follows: TGTGCCAGCAGCCCTACCGGACAGGGATTTATCTATGGCTACACCTTC. Translation: CASSPTGQGFIYGYTF.

The chain combines TRBV4-3 with TRBJ1-1; tentatively, D is TRBD1 (5 bases). V was trimmed by 3 bases and J by 5 bases, leaving 16 bases between them. This CDR3 spans 15 amino acids. Germline values: CDR1 LGHNA, CDR2 YSLEER. CDR3 sequence reads: CASSHWGGIGTEAFF. The CDR3 bases are TGCGCCAGCAGCCACTGGGGGGGGATAGGAACTGAAGCTTTCTTT.

The chain uses TRBV4-3 and TRBJ2-2; TRBD2 agrees at 13 bases. CDR3 length: 17 amino acids. Trimming took 4 bases from V and 3 from J; bases not matched to a gene: 5. CDR1 is LGHNA, CDR2 YSLEER, per germline. The CDR3 nucleotides read TGCGCCAGCAGCCTTGGGACTAGCGGGATTTACACCGGGGAGCTGTTTTTT. Protein sequence: CASSLGTSGIYTGELFF.